This TCR beta chain derives from a study of T-cell reconstitution after alpha-beta-depleted transplantation in children. The sample holds a few counts of this clonotype. From germline, CDR1 is ENHRY and CDR2 SYGVKD. The CDR3 is made up of 12 amino acids. V was shortened by 9 bases and J by 4 bases, with 11 bases between the two germline ends. The authors prepared the TCRbeta library with unique molecular identifiers. TCRdb called the PCR reads again in MiXCR, with one record for every CDR3 protein. The top ten hold over 25% of the sample, which has approximately 1,000,000 distinct CDR3 sequences, about 29% seen once.

The gene calls are TRBV10-3 and TRBJ2-3, with D perhaps TRBD1 or TRBD2 (7 bases each). The sequence was obtained from a boy less than two years old who had a stem cell transplant for SCID, so the T cells may come from the graft donor. The sample consisted of PBMCs, mostly from graft donor cells, taken 360 days after TCRalphabeta/CD19-depleted stem cell transplant. DNA for the CDR3: TGTGCCATTCAGGGGGGGCCAGATACGCAGTATTTT. Translation: CAIQGGPDTQYF.